This entry lists 13 T cell receptor beta chains sequenced from one sample in a study of tumor and adjacent non-tumor tissue in lung cancer. A modified ARM-PCR protocol with three rounds of nested PCR amplified TCRbeta. MiXCR was run by TCRdb on the multiplex PCR reads, yielding one entry per CDR3 protein. The sample records about 110,000 distinct CDR3 sequences, around 57% being singletons. This sample's RNA came from whole unsorted tissue. The normal lung tissue was taken more than 3 cm from the tumor edge. The sequenced sample was distant non-tumor lung tissue. The receptor set was obtained from a man in his fifties or sixties with non-small cell lung cancer.

Many counts were recorded for this clonotype. At one of its ends the junction is not consistent with the germline gene, which may arise from a read error. The V call is TRBV29-1, the J call TRBJ2-3, with TRBD1 matching over 8 bases. CDR3 size: 13 residues. In germline, CDR1 is SQVTM, CDR2 ANQGSEA. CDR3: CSVEGQGADTQYF. The DNA of the CDR3 is TGCAGCGTGGAAGGACAGGGAGCAGATACGCAGTATTTT.

In the case of this clonotype: This sequence may be a read error, since a much larger clone differs from it by one base. This chain uses TRBV4-1 with TRBJ1-5, with D hard to call. The CDR3 consists of 13 residues. Germline values: CDR1 MGHRA, CDR2 YSYEKL. In DNA form, the CDR3 reads TGCGCCAGCAACCAAGAGGCGAATCAGCCCCAGCATTTT. Translated: CASNQEANQPQHF.

The V and J genes are TRBV29-1 and TRBJ2-7, with 7 nucleotides matching TRBD1. CDR1 and CDR2 (germline): SQVTM, ANQGSEA. Unmatched junction bases numbered 8, after V lost 0 bases and J lost 3 bases. This CDR3 is built from 15 residues. The CDR3 sequence: CSVEERRQGFYEQYF. The CDR3 nucleotides are TGCAGCGTTGAAGAACGGCGACAGGGTTTCTACGAGCAGTACTTC.

Regarding this clonotype: The junction does not match germline at one end; this may be a read error. This chain uses TRBV11-3 with TRBJ2-2, with 12 bases fitting TRBD2. From germline, CDR1 is SGHNT and CDR2 YENEEA. This CDR3 region has 16 residues. CDR3 protein: CASRPSGRANAGELFF. In nucleotides, the CDR3 is TGTGCCAGCAGACCTAGCGGGAGGGCGAACGCCGGGGAGCTGTTTTTT. The full variable domain, with the rest looked up from reference TRBV11-3 and TRBJ2-2, is EAGVVQSPRYKIIEKKQPVAFWCNPISGHNTLYWYLQNLGQGPELLIRYENEEAVDDSQLPKDRFSAERLKGVDSTLKIQPAELGDSAVYLCASRPSGRANAGELFFGEGSRLTVL.

The CDR3 here is CASSTRFEAFF. In DNA, the CDR3 is TGTGCCAGTAGTACTCGGTTTGAAGCTTTCTTT. The chain joins TRBV19 to TRBJ1-1; D is unresolved. The length of the CDR3 is 11 residues. Trimming took off 4 bases at V and 7 bases at J, with 7 bases between the two ends. Germline CDR1 reads LNHDA; CDR2 reads SQIVND (reference sequence).

Within the sample, this clonotype is medium-sized. V usage is TRBV11-3 and J usage is TRBJ2-1, with a possible D match to TRBD2 (6 bases). The CDR3 runs 17 residues. CDR1 and CDR2 from the germline V gene are SGHNT and YENEEA. V was trimmed by 4 bases and J by 2 bases, leaving 18 bases between them. Written as DNA, the CDR3 is TGTGCCAGCAGCTCCCTAAGAGGTAGCGGTACCTACAATGAGCAGTTCTTC. It codes for CASSSLRGSGTYNEQFF. Complete variable domain (other parts from reference TRBV11-3 and TRBJ2-1): EAGVVQSPRYKIIEKKQPVAFWCNPISGHNTLYWYLQNLGQGPELLIRYENEEAVDDSQLPKDRFSAERLKGVDSTLKIQPAELGDSAVYLCASSSLRGSGTYNEQFFGPGTRLTVL.

For this clonotype: This clone may be a read error of a much larger clone one base away. The J gene is TRBJ1-6, the V gene TRBV5-1; unclear D gene. Trimming left V 2 bases short and J 7 bases short, with 10 bases between. The germline V gene encodes CDR1 SGHRS and CDR2 YFSETQ. The CDR3 consists of 14 residues. CDR3 in amino acids: CASSFRSENSPLHF. CDR3 in DNA: TGCGCCAGCAGCTTTCGGTCAGAGAATTCACCCCTCCACTTT.

On this clonotype itself: One end of the junction is discordant with germline, which a read error may explain. The chain is built from TRBV6-5 and TRBJ2-3, with 10 bases that match TRBD2. The germline CDR1 and CDR2 sequences are MNHEY and SVGAGI. This CDR3 contains 15 residues. The DNA of the CDR3 is TGTGCCAACAGTGCTAGCGGGAGTATCACAGATACGCAGTATTTT. Translated: CANSASGSITDTQYF.

Concerning this clonotype itself: Just one base apart from a much larger clone, this may be a read error. This chain connects TRBV28 to TRBJ2-2; TRBD2 matches at 7 bases. CDR1 and CDR2 (germline): MDHEN, SYDVKM. Trimming took 7 bases from V and 1 from J; bases not matched to a gene: 9. The CDR3 has 16 amino acids. The CDR3 nucleotides are TGTGCCAGCACCACGTGGGGGGGAAAGAACACCGGGGAGCTGTTTTTT. Translation: CASTTWGGKNTGELFF.

Comments on this clonotype: A read error may be the cause here, since a much bigger clone is one base away. The chain links TRBV5-4 to TRBJ1-5; a weak D match, TRBD1 (6 bases). This CDR3 is built from 13 residues. Germline V gene data show CDR1 as SGHNT and CDR2 as YYREEE (reference sequence). The CDR3 nucleotides are TGTGCCAGCAGCCCAGACAGGAATCAGCCCCAGCGTTTT. Translating gives CASSPDRNQPQRF.

Regarding this clonotype: The conserved closing phenylalanine or tryptophan is absent in this CDR3, likely reflecting a read error. The J gene is TRBJ2-1, the V gene TRBV10-3; tentatively, D is TRBD2 (7 bases). The germline gives CDR1 ENHRY, CDR2 SYGVKD. There are 14 residues in the CDR3. This chain's CDR3 is CAISGVGRGNEQFL. CDR3 bases: TGTGCTATCAGTGGGGTAGGGAGGGGGAATGAGCAGTTCTTA.

The rearrangement joins TRBV6-6 to TRBJ2-5; 8 bases are a match to TRBD1. With V trimmed by 10 bases and J by 6 bases, 13 bases remained unmatched. The CDR3 extends over 14 amino acids. Germline V gives CDR1 MNHNY, CDR2 SVGAGI (reference sequence). The CDR3 spells CATSGTGNLQTQYF. The CDR3 DNA sequence: TGTGCCACATCCGGGACAGGAAATCTGCAGACCCAGTACTTC.

This clonotype was counted a few times. This may arise from a read error, as a much more abundant clone is one base away. The chain couples TRBV6-2 or TRBV6-3 to TRBJ1-5; 7 bases are shared with TRBD1. CDR3 length equals 14 residues. J lost 6 bases, V lost 11 bases, and 13 bases had no gene match. From germline, CDR1 is MNHEY and CDR2 SVGEGT. DNA for the CDR3: TGTGCCGGCAACCCGACAGGGTTCGGTCAGCCCCAGCATTTT. Protein sequence: CAGNPTGFGQPQHF.